One sample yielded the 9 T cell receptor beta chains listed below, sequenced in a study of spatial heterogeneity in lung cancer. Sample time point: sample taken at primary tumor resection. The antigens of these receptors remain unknown. Study results and caveats: Expanded intratumoral alpha and beta TCR counts tracked tumor mutation counts.

One entry per CDR3 protein, called by TCRdb with MiXCR from the 5' RACE reads. The sample contains 4,200 or so distinct CDR3 sequences, 10% to 14% of which appear only once. The material was lung tumor tissue, obtained at surgery. The source is a male donor with early-stage non-small cell lung cancer.

This clonotype is medium-sized by share. The chain combines TRBV27 with TRBJ1-5; D remains ambiguous. V lost 3 bases, J lost 3 bases, and 15 bases lay in between. The germline V gene has CDR1 MNHEY and CDR2 SMNVEV (reference sequence). This CDR3 region has 16 residues. The CDR3 nucleotides are TGTGCCAGCAGTTTGGATGGTAGACAAACCAATCAGCCCCAGCATTTT. This encodes CASSLDGRQTNQPQHF.

This chain joins TRBV7-2 and TRBJ1-4, with D hard to call. The CDR3 extends over 12 amino acids. Trimming took off 5 bases at V and 8 bases at J, with 9 bases between the two ends. CDR1 SGHTA and CDR2 FQGNSA come from the germline V gene. In DNA form, the CDR3 reads TGTGCCAGCAGCCGGGTCGGGGAAAAACTGTTTTTT. Residues: CASSRVGEKLFF.

This clonotype was counted a few times. The V gene is TRBV7-2, the J gene TRBJ1-1; D is possibly TRBD1 (5 bases). V was pared by 0 bases and J by 1 base, with 15 bases between. The CDR3 loop spans 17 amino acids. Germline loops: CDR1 SGHTA, CDR2 FQGNSA. CDR3 DNA sequence: TGTGCCAGCAGCTTAGCCGCTACAGGACAAGGGAACACTGAAGCTTTCTTT. Amino acids: CASSLAATGQGNTEAFF.

V gene TRBV6-5 combines with J gene TRBJ1-2; 7 positions agree with TRBD1. The CDR3 extends over 14 amino acids. Looked up from germline, CDR1 is MNHEY and CDR2 is SVGAGI. V was pared by 4 bases and J by 1 base, with 3 bases of the junction left unmatched. This CDR3 reads CASSSSGGNYGYTF. The DNA for the CDR3 is TGTGCCAGCAGTTCCTCAGGGGGTAACTATGGCTACACCTTC.

The CDR3 protein is CASTRVGAGRNQPQHF. The CDR3, as DNA: TGTGCCAGCACCCGCGTCGGCGCGGGACGCAATCAGCCCCAGCATTTT. The chain couples TRBV2 to TRBJ1-5, with a weak D call TRBD1 (5 bases). This CDR3 has 16 amino acids. CDR1 and CDR2 from the germline V gene are SNHLY and FYNNEI. Between the trimmed V and J ends, which lost 7 bases and 2 bases, there was a span of 18 bases.

Relative to its sample, this clonotype is medium-sized. V usage is TRBV5-6 and J usage is TRBJ2-7; no firm D call. CDR3 length: 13 amino acids. Germline V gene data show CDR1 as SGHDT and CDR2 as YYEEEE. V was cut by 4 bases and J by 3 bases, with 11 bases left in between. The CDR3 sequence is CASSQPHLYEQYF. The CDR3 DNA reads as TGTGCCAGCAGCCAACCCCATCTCTACGAGCAGTACTTC. The variable domain in full, with the rest retrieved from reference TRBV5-6 and TRBJ2-7, is DAGVTQSPTHLIKTRGQQVTLRCSPKSGHDTVSWYQQALGQGPQFIFQYYEEEERQRGNFPDRFSGHQFPNYSSELNVNALLLGDSALYLCASSQPHLYEQYFGPGTRLTVT.

The rearrangement joins TRBV6-2 or TRBV6-3 to TRBJ2-6; D unclear. V was clipped by 2 bases and J by 2 bases, with 7 bases between them. In germline, CDR1 is MNHEY, CDR2 SVGEGT. This CDR3 is built from 15 residues. CDR3: CASSYRYTGANVLTF. The CDR3 DNA reads as TGTGCCAGCAGTTACAGGTATACTGGGGCCAACGTCCTGACTTTC.

The chain carries TRBV29-1 and TRBJ1-2; no firm D call. From germline, CDR1 is SQVTM and CDR2 ANQGSEA. The CDR3 sequence is 12 residues long. CDR3 DNA sequence: TGCATCCTATGGGGAGTCAACTATGGCTACACCTTC. Translated, it gives CILWGVNYGYTF.

The chain carries TRBV27 and TRBJ1-1; D may be TRBD1 (6 bases). The CDR3 totals 14 residues. V dropped 2 bases and J dropped 4 bases, with 11 bases sitting between them. Germline-derived CDR1 and CDR2 are MNHEY and SMNVEV (reference sequence). The CDR3 protein is CASSLNRDVTEAFF. The CDR3 nucleotides read TGTGCCAGCAGTTTAAACAGGGACGTCACTGAAGCTTTCTTT.